The 30 T cell receptor beta chains reported below all come from one sample, sequenced in a study of long-term antiretroviral therapy in people with HIV. Running of the v3.0 immunoSEQ assay took place at survey level. Measured with immunoSEQ multiplex PCR; TCRdb has only the in-frame clones, and not every one. The sample lists roughly 6,400 clones, more than 60% occurring once. This sample comprised unsorted PBMCs, obtained 1.1 years after starting antiretroviral therapy. Receptor source: a man aged 40-55 years with HIV.

This chain uses TRBV2 with TRBJ2-1, with 7 nucleotides matching TRBD2. Looked up from germline, CDR1 is SNHLY and CDR2 is FYNNEI. Germline trimming cut 6 bases from V and 3 bases from J; bases unmatched to any gene: 8. The CDR3 is 15 amino acids. This chain's CDR3 is CASSSNPGGYNEQFF. In DNA, the CDR3 is TGTGCCAGCAGCTCAAACCCGGGGGGCTACAATGAGCAGTTCTTC.

The chain links TRBV2 to TRBJ2-7, with 11 nucleotides matching TRBD2. Germline CDR1 is SNHLY and CDR2 is FYNNEI. The CDR3 is 15 amino acids. V lost 7 bases and J lost 6; bases outside the gene matches: 11. The CDR3 spells CASTQLAGAAPEQYF. As DNA, the CDR3 is TGTGCCAGCACCCAACTAGCGGGGGCCGCCCCCGAGCAGTACTTC.

The chain employs TRBV5-6 and TRBJ1-1; D ambiguous. The CDR3 totals 16 residues. The germline gives CDR1 SGHDT, CDR2 YYEEEE. V gave up 0 bases and J gave up 1 base, with 13 bases separating them. The chain's CDR3 is CASSLAYRIQNTEAFF. The CDR3 coding sequence is TGTGCCAGCAGCTTGGCCTATCGGATTCAGAACACTGAAGCTTTCTTT.

CDR3 loop: CASSPRGGGDNEQFF. CDR3 bases: TGTGCCAGCAGCCCCCGGGGAGGGGGGGACAATGAGCAGTTCTTC. This chain uses TRBV7-3 with TRBJ2-1, with D maybe TRBD2 (7 bases). This CDR3 spans 15 amino acids. Looked up from germline, CDR1 is SGHTA and CDR2 is FQGTGA. Trimming took 5 bases from V and 5 from J, leaving 16 bases between them.

V usage is TRBV30 and J usage is TRBJ1-2; weak D call: TRBD1 (5 bases). Between the trimmed V and J ends, which lost 3 bases and 6 bases, there was a span of 14 bases. Germline V gene data show CDR1 as GTSNPN and CDR2 as SVGIG (reference sequence). The CDR3 runs 13 residues. CDR3 region: CAWSPIGGDGYTF. CDR3 bases: TGTGCCTGGAGCCCTATCGGGGGAGATGGCTACACCTTC.

The genes are TRBV6-1 and TRBJ2-7; D gene ambiguous. The ends were cut back, 6 bases at V and 3 bases at J, with 12 bases in the middle. In germline, CDR1 is MNHNS, CDR2 SASEGT. This CDR3 is built from 13 residues. DNA of the CDR3: TGTGCCAGCAGGGAAAGGGCCCGCTACGAGCAGTACTTC. Translating gives CASRERARYEQYF.

V gene TRBV30 combines with J gene TRBJ1-1; D is possibly TRBD1 (5 bases). CDR1 is GTSNPN, CDR2 SVGIG, per germline (reference sequence). The CDR3 is made up of 13 amino acids. Trimming pared 6 bases from V and 3 bases from J, leaving 14 bases between. The CDR3 sequence is CACARGFHTEAFF. CDR3 in DNA: TGTGCCTGCGCGCGGGGGTTTCACACTGAAGCTTTCTTT.

Here the CDR3 DNA reads TGTGCCAGCTCACCACCTGGTCAGACCAACACTGAAGCTTTCTTT. Translating it yields CASSPPGQTNTEAFF. The chain is built from TRBV18 and TRBJ1-1; D gene unclear. The CDR3 extends over 15 amino acids. Trimming took 0 bases from V and 2 from J, leaving 10 bases between them. Germline CDR1 and CDR2: KGHSH and LQKENI.

The chain joins TRBV7-2 to TRBJ2-7; no reliable D call. The germline gives CDR1 SGHTA, CDR2 FQGNSA. The V and J ends lost 3 bases and 3 bases respectively, with 9 bases between them. The CDR3 covers 13 residues. CDR3 in amino acids: CASSFNGYYEQYF. CDR3 sequence (DNA): TGTGCCAGCAGCTTCAACGGTTACTACGAGCAGTACTTC.

The rearrangement joins TRBV5-1 to TRBJ1-1; 7 bases map to TRBD1. The CDR3 extends over 17 amino acids. Germline assignment: CDR1 SGHRS and CDR2 YFSETQ. Trimming took 1 base from V and 0 from J; bases not matched to a gene: 9. CDR3 sequence: CASSLRGGGDVNTEAFF. Here the CDR3 DNA reads TGCGCCAGCAGCTTGAGAGGGGGCGGTGACGTGAACACTGAAGCTTTCTTT.

The chain is built from TRBV27 and TRBJ1-2; the D is unclear. The CDR3 is 15 residues long. Germline CDR1 reads MNHEY; CDR2 reads SMNVEV (reference sequence). V lost 6 bases, J lost 4 bases, and 18 bases lay in between. DNA of the CDR3: TGTGCCAGCAGGAACAATCTTGATGTCCTCTATGGCTACACCTTC. It codes for CASRNNLDVLYGYTF.

The genes are TRBV11-3 and TRBJ1-2; 7 positions agree with TRBD1. The germline CDR1 and CDR2 sequences are SGHNT and YENEEA. V lost 5 bases, J lost 13 bases, and 16 bases stayed unmatched. The CDR3 extends over 14 amino acids. The CDR3 loop is CASSHRQGWGGVTF. CDR3 bases: TGTGCCAGCAGCCATCGACAGGGATGGGGGGGGGTCACCTTC.

Comment on this clone: Other DNA sequences in this sample translate to the same CDR3. This sequence joins TRBV5-1 and TRBJ1-1; 7 nucleotides align to TRBD1. Per germline, CDR1 SGHRS and CDR2 YFSETQ. V shed 0 bases and J 5 bases; nucleotides not matched to a gene: 4. The CDR3 is 14 residues long. CDR3: CASSLGQGGTEAFF. The CDR3 DNA is TGCGCCAGCAGCTTGGGACAGGGTGGGACTGAAGCTTTCTTT.

The V call is TRBV9, the J call TRBJ1-1; D ambiguous. The CDR3 length is 13 residues. Trimming shortened V by 2 bases and J by 4 bases, and 9 bases separated the two germline ends. Per germline, CDR1 SGDLS and CDR2 YYNGEE. The CDR3 nucleotides are TGTGCCAGCAGCGTCGTGGAAACCACTGAAGCTTTCTTT. Amino acid sequence: CASSVVETTEAFF.

The chain links TRBV30 to TRBJ1-4; D is uncertain. V was pared by 4 bases and J by 8 bases, with 11 bases between. Germline CDR1 reads GTSNPN; CDR2 reads SVGIG (reference sequence). The CDR3 has 12 residues. CDR3 sequence reads: CAWNFGGEKLFF. CDR3 nucleotide sequence: TGTGCCTGGAATTTTGGCGGAGAAAAACTGTTTTTT.

V and J are TRBV13 and TRBJ2-1; no clear D. CDR1 and CDR2 from the germline V gene are PRHDT and FYEKMQ (reference sequence). The CDR3 covers 13 residues. Deletions cut 6 bases from V and 0 bases from J, with 6 bases between. CDR3 region: CASRPSSYNEQFF. CDR3 nucleotides: TGTGCCAGCAGACCGAGCTCCTACAATGAGCAGTTCTTC.

The chain recombines TRBV11-3 with TRBJ2-6; tentatively, D is TRBD1 or TRBD2 (5 bases each). The V and J ends lost 5 bases and 1 base respectively, with 9 bases between them. CDR1 and CDR2 (germline): SGHNT, YENEEA. CDR3 size: 15 residues. DNA of the CDR3: TGTGCCAGCAGCCTCGGGACGTCTGGGGCCAACGTCCTGACTTTC. Protein sequence: CASSLGTSGANVLTF.

This chain uses TRBV7-3 with TRBJ2-5; 8 bases line up with TRBD2. The germline gives CDR1 SGHTA, CDR2 FQGTGA. There are 15 residues in the CDR3. The ends lost 3 bases at V and 5 bases at J; junction bases unmatched: 8. In nucleotides, the CDR3 is TGTGCCAGCAGCTTTTCGGGGGGGGCTCGGGAGACCCAGTACTTC. Its protein is CASSFSGGARETQYF.

J is TRBJ2-5 and V is TRBV19; no firm D call. Germline CDR1 reads LNHDA; CDR2 reads SQIVND (reference sequence). V lost 5 bases to trimming and J lost 3 bases, with 10 bases between them. The CDR3 loop spans 13 amino acids. CDR3 DNA sequence: TGTGCCAGTAGTCAAGGGCCGGAAGAGACCCAGTACTTC. It yields the protein CASSQGPEETQYF.

In its sample, this clone was seen a few times. J is TRBJ2-2 and V is TRBV5-1, with TRBD1 as a possible D gene (5 bases). The ends were cut back, 0 bases at V and 0 bases at J, with 6 bases in the middle. Germline V lookup: CDR1 SGHRS, CDR2 YFSETQ. This CDR3 has 15 amino acids. The CDR3 sequence: CASSLGTTNTGELFF. The CDR3 bases are TGCGCCAGCAGCTTGGGGACAACGAACACCGGGGAGCTGTTTTTT.

This clone is medium-sized (0.01 to 0.1%) within its sample. The chain carries TRBV7-9 and TRBJ1-3; 7 nucleotides align to TRBD1. CDR1 is SEHNR, CDR2 FQNEAQ, per germline (reference sequence). The V segment lost 4 bases and the J segment 7 bases; nucleotides outside the gene matches: 16. The CDR3 covers 17 residues. The DNA of the CDR3 is TGTGCCAGCAGCTCGACTTCGACAGGGTGGAAAGCCAACACCATATATTTT. This gives the protein CASSSTSTGWKANTIYF.

The chain joins TRBV30 to TRBJ1-2; D not certain. The CDR3 has 13 residues. CDR1 and CDR2 (germline): GTSNPN, SVGIG (reference sequence). Trimming removed 4 bases at V and 2 bases at J, with 11 bases between. CDR3 DNA: TGTGCCTGGACCCCCGGGATCAACTATGGCTACACCTTC. It codes for CAWTPGINYGYTF. The complete variable domain, with remaining parts taken from reference TRBV30 and TRBJ1-2, reads SQTIHQWPATLVQPVGSPLSLECTVEGTSNPNLYWYRQAAGRGLQLLFYSVGIGQISSEVPQNLSASRPQDRQFILSSKKLLLSDSGFYLCAWTPGINYGYTFGSGTRLTVV.

This clone was seen a few times. The rearrangement uses TRBV4-1 and TRBJ1-1; 8 positions match TRBD1. Germline V gene lookup returns CDR1 MGHRA and CDR2 YSYEKL. This CDR3 comprises 13 residues. The V gene end was trimmed by 2 bases and the J gene end by 7 bases; junction bases not matched to a gene: 3. CDR3 protein: CASSQPQGGEAFF. CDR3 nucleotide sequence: TGCGCCAGCAGCCAACCACAGGGGGGTGAAGCTTTCTTT.

The chain combines TRBV5-6 with TRBJ2-3; D is perhaps TRBD2 (6 bases). The CDR3 covers 15 residues. V shed 4 bases and J shed 3 bases, with 15 bases lying between them. Germline CDR1 is SGHDT and CDR2 is YYEEEE. DNA of the CDR3: TGTGCCAGCAGCAGAGGGCTAGCGAATACAGATACGCAGTATTTT. Its protein product is CASSRGLANTDTQYF.

This clone has more than one count but fewer than ten. This rearrangement joins TRBV6-1 to TRBJ1-2; 8 bases are shared with TRBD1. Per the germline V gene, CDR1 is MNHNS and CDR2 is SASEGT. The CDR3 contains 14 residues. Trimming removed 7 bases from V and 4 bases from J; junction bases left unmatched: 8. DNA of the CDR3: TGTGCCAGCACTGCGGACAGGGCCCTCTATGGCTACACCTTC. It yields the protein CASTADRALYGYTF.

V gene TRBV7-9 combines with J gene TRBJ2-5; TRBD2 matches 12 bases. V lost 3 bases, J lost 3 bases, and 2 bases stayed unmatched. This CDR3 has 15 amino acids. CDR1 is SEHNR and CDR2 is FQNEAQ in the germline V gene (reference sequence). CDR3 sequence reads: CASSFGLAGKETQYF. The CDR3 DNA reads TGTGCCAGCAGCTTTGGACTAGCGGGGAAAGAGACCCAGTACTTC.

This sequence joins TRBV5-4 and TRBJ2-2; D gene ambiguous. Trimming pared 4 bases from V and 2 bases from J, leaving 15 bases between. From germline, CDR1 is SGHNT and CDR2 YYREEE (reference sequence). The CDR3 loop spans 16 amino acids. DNA for the CDR3: TGTGCCAGCAGCCCGTGGGAACAGAGAAACACCGGGGAGCTGTTTTTT. It encodes CASSPWEQRNTGELFF.

This clone was seen a few times. The CDR3 coding sequence is TGTGCCAGTAGTACCCTTAAAGACTGGCAGCCCCAGCATTTT. Translating gives CASSTLKDWQPQHF. This chain connects TRBV19 to TRBJ1-5; D is undetermined. The germline V gene has CDR1 LNHDA and CDR2 SQIVND (reference sequence). The CDR3 contains 14 residues. V was pared by 4 bases and J by 7 bases, with 14 bases between.

This clone was counted between two and nine times. The chain joins TRBV5-1 to TRBJ2-7, with TRBD1 matching 9 bases. There are 12 residues in the CDR3. CDR1 SGHRS and CDR2 YFSETQ come from the germline V gene. The V gene end was trimmed by 5 bases and the J gene end by 4 bases; junction bases not matched to a gene: 1. CDR3 DNA sequence: TGCGCCAGCAGGGGACAGGGTTACGAGCAGTACTTC. It encodes CASRGQGYEQYF.

The V call is TRBV5-8, the J call TRBJ2-7, with a possible D match to TRBD1 (5 bases). Germline V CDR1 and CDR2: SGHTS, YDEGEE. CDR3 length: 15 amino acids. With 0 bases removed from V and 0 bases from J, the gap between germline ends came to 10 bases. CDR3 amino acids: CASSLGQGDSYEQYF. The CDR3 region has the DNA TGTGCCAGCAGCTTGGGGCAGGGTGACTCCTACGAGCAGTACTTC.